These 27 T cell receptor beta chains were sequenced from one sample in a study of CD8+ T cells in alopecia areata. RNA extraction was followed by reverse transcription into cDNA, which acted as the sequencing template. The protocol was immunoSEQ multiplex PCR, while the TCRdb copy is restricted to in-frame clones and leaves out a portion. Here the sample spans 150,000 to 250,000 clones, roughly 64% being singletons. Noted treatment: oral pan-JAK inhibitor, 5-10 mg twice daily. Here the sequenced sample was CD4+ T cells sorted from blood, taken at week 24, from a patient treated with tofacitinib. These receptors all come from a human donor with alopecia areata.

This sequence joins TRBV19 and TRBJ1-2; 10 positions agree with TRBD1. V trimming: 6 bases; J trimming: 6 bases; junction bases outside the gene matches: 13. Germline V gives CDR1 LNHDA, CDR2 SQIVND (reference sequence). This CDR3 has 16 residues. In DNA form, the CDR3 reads TGTGCCAGTAGCGAATACTCTGGACAGGGGGTGGATGGCTACACCTTC. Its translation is CASSEYSGQGVDGYTF.

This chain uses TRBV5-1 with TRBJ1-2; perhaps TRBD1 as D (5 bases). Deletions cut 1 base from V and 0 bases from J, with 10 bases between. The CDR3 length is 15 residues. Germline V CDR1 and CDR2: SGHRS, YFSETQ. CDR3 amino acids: CASSLSGRTNYGYTF. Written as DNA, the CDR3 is TGCGCCAGCAGCTTGTCGGGACGGACTAACTATGGCTACACCTTC.

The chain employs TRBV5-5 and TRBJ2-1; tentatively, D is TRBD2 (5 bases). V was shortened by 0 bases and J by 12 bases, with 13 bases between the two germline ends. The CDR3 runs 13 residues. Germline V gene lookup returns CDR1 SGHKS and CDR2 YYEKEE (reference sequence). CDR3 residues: CASSLDLAAGQFF. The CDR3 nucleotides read TGTGCCAGCAGCTTGGACCTAGCCGCCGGGCAGTTCTTC.

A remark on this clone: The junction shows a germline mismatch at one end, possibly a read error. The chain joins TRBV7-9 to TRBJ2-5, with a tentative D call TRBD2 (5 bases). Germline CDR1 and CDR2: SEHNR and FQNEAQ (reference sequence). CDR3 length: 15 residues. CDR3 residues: CASSLALGNSQKRDF. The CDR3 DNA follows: TGTGCCAGCAGCTTAGCCCTCGGGAATAGCCAAAAGAGGGACTTC.

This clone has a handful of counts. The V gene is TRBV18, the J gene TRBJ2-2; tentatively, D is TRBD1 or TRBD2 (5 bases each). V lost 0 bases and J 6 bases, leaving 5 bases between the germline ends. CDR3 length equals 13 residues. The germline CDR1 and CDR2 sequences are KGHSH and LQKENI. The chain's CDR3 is CASSPPGAGELFF. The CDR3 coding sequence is TGTGCCAGCTCACCACCGGGGGCCGGGGAGCTGTTTTTT.

CDR3 nucleotides: TGTGCCAGCAGCTTGGGAGAAGGGACCGAGCAGTACTTC. This encodes CASSLGEGTEQYF. The V call is TRBV7-9, the J call TRBJ2-7; D may be TRBD1 or TRBD2 (5 bases each). Per germline, CDR1 SEHNR and CDR2 FQNEAQ (reference sequence). V gave up 3 bases and J gave up 6 bases, with 12 bases separating them. The CDR3 runs 13 residues.

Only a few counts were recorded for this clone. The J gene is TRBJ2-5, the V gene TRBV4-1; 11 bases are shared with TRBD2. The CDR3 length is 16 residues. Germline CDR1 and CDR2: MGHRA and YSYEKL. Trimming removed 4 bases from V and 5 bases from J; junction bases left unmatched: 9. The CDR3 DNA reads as TGCGCCAGCAGCCCCTTAGCGGGAGGGCCTTCTGAGACCCAGTACTTC. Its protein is CASSPLAGGPSETQYF.

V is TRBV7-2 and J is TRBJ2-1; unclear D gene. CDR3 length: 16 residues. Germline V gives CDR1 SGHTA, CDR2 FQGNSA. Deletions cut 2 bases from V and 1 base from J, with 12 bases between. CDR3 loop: CASSLRPPSSYNEQFF. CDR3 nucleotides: TGTGCCAGCAGCTTACGGCCACCTTCTTCCTACAATGAGCAGTTCTTC.

CDR3 DNA: TGTGCCATCGCGGGGGGGAGCACAGATACGCAGTATTTT. This sequence encodes CAIAGGSTDTQYF. The chain has TRBV10-3 and TRBJ2-3, with 9 bases identical to TRBD2. The trim removed 8 bases at V and 0 bases at J, leaving 0 bases unmatched. This CDR3 has 13 residues. Germline loops: CDR1 ENHRY, CDR2 SYGVKD.

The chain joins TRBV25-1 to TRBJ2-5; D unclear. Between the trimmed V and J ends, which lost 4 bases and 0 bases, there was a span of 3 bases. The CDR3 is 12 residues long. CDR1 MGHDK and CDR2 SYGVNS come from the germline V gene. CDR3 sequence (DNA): TGTGCCAGCAGTGGAAACCAAGAGACCCAGTACTTC. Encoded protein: CASSGNQETQYF.

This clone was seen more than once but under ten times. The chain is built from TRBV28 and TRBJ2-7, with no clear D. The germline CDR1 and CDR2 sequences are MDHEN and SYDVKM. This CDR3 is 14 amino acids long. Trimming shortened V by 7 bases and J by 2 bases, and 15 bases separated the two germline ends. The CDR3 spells CASTPARWAYEQYF. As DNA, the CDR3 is TGTGCCAGCACCCCCGCGAGGTGGGCCTACGAGCAGTACTTC.

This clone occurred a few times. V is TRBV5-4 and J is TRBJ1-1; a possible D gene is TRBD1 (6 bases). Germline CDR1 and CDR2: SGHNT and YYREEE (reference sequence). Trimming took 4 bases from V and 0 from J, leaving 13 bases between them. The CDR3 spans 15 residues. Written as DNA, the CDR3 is TGTGCCAGCAGCCCACGGACAGAGATGAACACTGAAGCTTTCTTT. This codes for CASSPRTEMNTEAFF.

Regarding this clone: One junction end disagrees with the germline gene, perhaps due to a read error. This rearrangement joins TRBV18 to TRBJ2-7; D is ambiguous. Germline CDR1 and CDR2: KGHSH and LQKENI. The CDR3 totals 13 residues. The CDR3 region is CASSQLESSEQYF. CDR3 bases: TGTGCCAGCTCACAACTTGAATCCTCCGAGCAGTACTTC.

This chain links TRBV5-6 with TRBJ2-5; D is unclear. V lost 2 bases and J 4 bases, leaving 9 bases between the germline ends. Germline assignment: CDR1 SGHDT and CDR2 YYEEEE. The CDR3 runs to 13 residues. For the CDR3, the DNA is TGTGCCAGCAGCTTTGAAGGGCTAGAGACCCAGTACTTC. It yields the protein CASSFEGLETQYF.

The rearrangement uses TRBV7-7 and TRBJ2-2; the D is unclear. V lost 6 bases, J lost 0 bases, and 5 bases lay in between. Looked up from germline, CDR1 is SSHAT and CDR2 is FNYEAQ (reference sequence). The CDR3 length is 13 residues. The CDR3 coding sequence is TGTGCCAGCAGACAGTCGAACACCGGGGAGCTGTTTTTT. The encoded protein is CASRQSNTGELFF. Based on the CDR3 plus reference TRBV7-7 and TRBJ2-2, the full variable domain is GAGVSQSPRYKVTKRGQDVTLRCDPISSHATLYWYQQALGQGPEFLTYFNYEAQPDKSGLPSDRFSAERPEGSISTLTIQRTEQRDSAMYRCASRQSNTGELFFGEGSRLTVL.

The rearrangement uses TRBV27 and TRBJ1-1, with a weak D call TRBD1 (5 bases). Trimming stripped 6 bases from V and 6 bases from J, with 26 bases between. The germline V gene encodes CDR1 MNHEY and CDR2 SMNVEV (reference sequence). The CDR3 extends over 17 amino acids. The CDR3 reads CASSSHVGRGFIAEAFF. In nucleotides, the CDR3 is TGTGCCAGCAGCTCCCACGTGGGCCGGGGGTTCATCGCTGAAGCTTTCTTT.

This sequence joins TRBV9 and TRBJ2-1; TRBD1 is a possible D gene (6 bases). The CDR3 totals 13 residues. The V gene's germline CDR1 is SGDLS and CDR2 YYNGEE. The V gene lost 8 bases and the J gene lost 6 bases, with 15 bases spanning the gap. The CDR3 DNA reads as TGTGCCAGTACACAGGGACCAGGCAATGAGCAGTTCTTC. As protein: CASTQGPGNEQFF.

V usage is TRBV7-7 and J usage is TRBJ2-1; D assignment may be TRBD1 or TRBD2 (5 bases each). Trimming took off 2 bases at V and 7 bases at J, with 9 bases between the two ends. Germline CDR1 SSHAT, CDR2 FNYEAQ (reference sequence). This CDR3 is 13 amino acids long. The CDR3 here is CASSLYEGNEQFF. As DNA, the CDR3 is TGTGCCAGCAGCTTATATGAGGGGAATGAGCAGTTCTTC.

The CDR3 bases are TGTGCCAGCAGCTTTCAGGGGAGCAATCAGCCCCAGCATTTT. Protein sequence: CASSFQGSNQPQHF. This chain joins TRBV7-2 and TRBJ1-5; D might be TRBD1 (6 bases). Trimming removed 3 bases at V and 1 base at J, with 7 bases between. The CDR3 extends over 14 amino acids. CDR1 is SGHTA and CDR2 is FQGNSA in the germline V gene.

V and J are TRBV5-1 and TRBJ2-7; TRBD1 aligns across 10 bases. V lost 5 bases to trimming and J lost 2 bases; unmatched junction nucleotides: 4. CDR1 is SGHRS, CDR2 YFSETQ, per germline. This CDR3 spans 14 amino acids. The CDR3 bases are TGCGCCAGCAGGCCGGGACAGGGGACCTACGAGCAGTACTTC. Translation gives CASRPGQGTYEQYF.

The CDR3, as DNA: TGCGCCAGCAGCTTTGGACAGGGTGACGACGAGCAGTACTTC. This gives the protein CASSFGQGDDEQYF. The rearrangement uses TRBV5-1 and TRBJ2-7; 8 bases map to TRBD1. The CDR3 extends over 14 amino acids. V lost 2 bases, J lost 5 bases, and 6 bases stayed unmatched. In germline, CDR1 is SGHRS, CDR2 YFSETQ. Together with reference TRBV5-1 and TRBJ2-7, the CDR3 gives the full variable domain: KAGVTQTPRYLIKTRGQQVTLSCSPISGHRSVSWYQQTPGQGLQFLFEYFSETQRNKGNFPGRFSGRQFSNSRSEMNVSTLELGDSALYLCASSFGQGDDEQYFGPGTRLTVT.

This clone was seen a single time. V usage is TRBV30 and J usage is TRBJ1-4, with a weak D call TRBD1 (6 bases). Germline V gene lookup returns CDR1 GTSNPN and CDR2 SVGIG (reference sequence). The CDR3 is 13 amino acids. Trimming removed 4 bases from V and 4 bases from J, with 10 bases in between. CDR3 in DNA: TGTGCCTGGAACAGGGCAATTAATGAAAAACTGTTTTTT. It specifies CAWNRAINEKLFF.

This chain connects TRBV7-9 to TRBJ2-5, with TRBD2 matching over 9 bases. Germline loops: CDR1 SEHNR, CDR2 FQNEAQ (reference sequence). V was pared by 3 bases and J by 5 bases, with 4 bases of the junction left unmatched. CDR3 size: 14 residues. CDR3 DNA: TGTGCCAGCAGCTTTAGCGGGGGCAGGGAGACCCAGTACTTC. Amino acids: CASSFSGGRETQYF.

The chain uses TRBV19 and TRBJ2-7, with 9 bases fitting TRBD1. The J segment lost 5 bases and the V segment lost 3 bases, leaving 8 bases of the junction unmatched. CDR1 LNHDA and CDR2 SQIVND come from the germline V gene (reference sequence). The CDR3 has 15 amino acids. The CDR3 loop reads CASSIVGTGSHEQYF. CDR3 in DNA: TGTGCCAGTAGTATCGTCGGGACAGGGTCCCACGAGCAGTACTTC.

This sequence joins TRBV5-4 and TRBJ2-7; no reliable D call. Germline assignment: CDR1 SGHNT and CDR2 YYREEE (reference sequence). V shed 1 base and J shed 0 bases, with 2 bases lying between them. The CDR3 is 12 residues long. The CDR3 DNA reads TGTGCCAGCAGCTTGAGCTCCTACGAGCAGTACTTC. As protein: CASSLSSYEQYF.

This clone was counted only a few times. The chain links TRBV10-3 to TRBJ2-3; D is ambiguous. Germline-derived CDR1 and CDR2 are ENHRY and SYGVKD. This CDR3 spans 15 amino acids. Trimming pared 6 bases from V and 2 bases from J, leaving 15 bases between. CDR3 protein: CAISRGPPDTDTQYF. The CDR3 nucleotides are TGTGCCATCAGCAGAGGACCCCCGGACACAGATACGCAGTATTTT.

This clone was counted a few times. CDR3 residues: CASRWGGQDTQYF. The CDR3 nucleotides are TGTGCCAGCAGATGGGGGGGCCAGGATACGCAGTATTTT. This chain links TRBV27 with TRBJ2-3; TRBD2 is a possible D gene (7 bases). In germline, CDR1 is MNHEY, CDR2 SMNVEV (reference sequence). Trimming took 6 bases from V and 6 from J, leaving 13 bases between them. CDR3 length: 13 residues.